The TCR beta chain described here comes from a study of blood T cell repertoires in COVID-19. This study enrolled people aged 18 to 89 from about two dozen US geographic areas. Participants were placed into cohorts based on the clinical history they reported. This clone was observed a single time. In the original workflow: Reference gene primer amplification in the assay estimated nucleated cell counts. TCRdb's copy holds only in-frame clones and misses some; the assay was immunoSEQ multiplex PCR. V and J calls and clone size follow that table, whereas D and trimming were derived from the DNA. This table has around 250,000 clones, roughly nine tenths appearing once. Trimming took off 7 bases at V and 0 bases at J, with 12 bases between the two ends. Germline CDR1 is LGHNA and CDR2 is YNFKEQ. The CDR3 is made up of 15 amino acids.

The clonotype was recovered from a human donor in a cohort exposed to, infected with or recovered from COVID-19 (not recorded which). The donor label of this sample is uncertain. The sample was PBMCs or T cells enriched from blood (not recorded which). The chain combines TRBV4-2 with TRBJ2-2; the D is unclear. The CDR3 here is CASTGRSANTGELFF. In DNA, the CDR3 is TGTGCCAGCACCGGAAGGAGCGCGAACACCGGGGAGCTGTTTTTT.